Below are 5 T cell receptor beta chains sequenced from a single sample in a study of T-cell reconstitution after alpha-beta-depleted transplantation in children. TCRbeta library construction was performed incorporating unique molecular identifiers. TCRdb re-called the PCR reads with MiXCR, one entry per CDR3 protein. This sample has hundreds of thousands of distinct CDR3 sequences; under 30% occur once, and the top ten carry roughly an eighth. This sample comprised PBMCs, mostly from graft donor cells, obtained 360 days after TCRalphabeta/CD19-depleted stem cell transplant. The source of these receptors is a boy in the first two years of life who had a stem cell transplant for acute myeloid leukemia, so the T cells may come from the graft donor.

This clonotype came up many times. CDR3 in amino acids: CASSIDRGLNEQFF. DNA of the CDR3: TGTGCCAGCAGTATCGACAGGGGGCTGAATGAGCAGTTCTTC. The chain recombines TRBV6-5 with TRBJ2-1, with 10 nucleotides matching TRBD1. CDR1 and CDR2 from the germline V gene are MNHEY and SVGAGI. The trim removed 5 bases at V and 7 bases at J, leaving 5 bases unmatched. This CDR3 has 14 amino acids.

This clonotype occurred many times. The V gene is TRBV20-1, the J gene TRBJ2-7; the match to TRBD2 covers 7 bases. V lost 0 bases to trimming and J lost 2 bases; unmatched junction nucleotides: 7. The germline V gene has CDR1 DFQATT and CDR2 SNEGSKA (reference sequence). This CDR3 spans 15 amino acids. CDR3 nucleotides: TGCAGTGCTAGAGATTTGGCTAGCGGAACCTACGAGCAGTACTTC. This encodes CSARDLASGTYEQYF.

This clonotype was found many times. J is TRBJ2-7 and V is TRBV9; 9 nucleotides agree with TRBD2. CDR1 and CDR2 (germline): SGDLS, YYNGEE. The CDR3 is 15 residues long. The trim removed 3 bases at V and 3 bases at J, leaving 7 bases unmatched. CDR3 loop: CASSALSSGNYEQYF. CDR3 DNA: TGTGCCAGCAGCGCCTTGTCTAGCGGGAACTACGAGCAGTACTTC. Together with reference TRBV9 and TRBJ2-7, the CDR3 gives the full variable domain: DSGVTQTPKHLITATGQRVTLRCSPRSGDLSVYWYQQSLDQGLQFLIQYYNGEERAKGNILERFSAQQFPDLHSELNLSSLELGDSALYFCASSALSSGNYEQYFGPGTRLTVT.

In DNA form, the CDR3 reads TGTGCCAGCAGCGCCCCTAGCGGGGGGGCTGGCAATGAGCAGTTCTTC. Its translation: CASSAPSGGAGNEQFF. The chain recombines TRBV7-2 with TRBJ2-1; TRBD2 matches at 12 bases. The CDR3 spans 16 residues. V shed 5 bases and J 6 bases; nucleotides not matched to a gene: 8. Germline V gene data show CDR1 as SGHTA and CDR2 as FQGNSA.

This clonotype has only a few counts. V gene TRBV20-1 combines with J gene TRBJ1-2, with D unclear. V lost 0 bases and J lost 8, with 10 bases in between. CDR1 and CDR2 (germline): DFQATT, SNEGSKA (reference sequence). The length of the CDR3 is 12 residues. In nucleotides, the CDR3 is TGCAGTGCTAGAGACCCCGGCATAGGCTACACCTTC. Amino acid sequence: CSARDPGIGYTF.